Listed here are 18 T cell receptor beta chains from one sample, sequenced in a study of blood T cell repertoires in COVID-19. Profiled with immunoSEQ multiplex PCR; TCRdb holds only in-frame clones, not every one. The sample yields about 88,000 clones, about 88% seen once. The source material was peripheral blood. The receptor source for this set is a woman older than 75 with acute or convalescent COVID-19.

V is TRBV18 and J is TRBJ1-1, with TRBD1 identical over 11 bases. Germline CDR1 reads KGHSH; CDR2 reads LQKENI. The CDR3 extends over 15 amino acids. Trimming took 1 base from V and 5 from J; bases not matched to a gene: 3. The CDR3 DNA is TGTGCCAGCTCACCACTCGGACAGGGGGCAACTGAAGCTTTCTTT. It yields the protein CASSPLGQGATEAFF.

This clone has a handful of counts. V and J are TRBV3-1 (or the pseudogene TRBV3-2) and TRBJ1-2, with D possibly TRBD1 on 5 matching bases. Germline V gene sequence: CDR1 LGHDT, CDR2 YNNKEL (reference sequence). The CDR3 runs 14 residues. V shed 4 bases and J shed 8 bases, with 17 bases lying between them. CDR3 protein: CASSPDFGTEGYTF. The CDR3 nucleotides are TGTGCCAGCAGCCCCGACTTTGGGACTGAAGGCTACACCTTC.

V gene TRBV4-3 combines with J gene TRBJ2-2; D is unresolved. The germline V and J ends were trimmed by 0 bases and 9 bases, with 14 bases remaining between them. Germline values: CDR1 LGHNA, CDR2 YSLEER. CDR3 length equals 15 residues. This chain's CDR3 is CASSQEVASVRELFF. CDR3 sequence (DNA): TGCGCCAGCAGCCAAGAAGTCGCCTCGGTCCGGGAGCTGTTTTTT.

The chain carries TRBV9 and TRBJ2-7, with D uncertain. The CDR3 extends over 13 amino acids. V gave up 1 base and J gave up 6 bases, with 11 bases separating them. Germline CDR1 SGDLS, CDR2 YYNGEE. This CDR3 is CASSVNSATEQYF. The CDR3 nucleotides read TGTGCCAGCAGCGTAAATTCAGCGACCGAGCAGTACTTC.

V is TRBV5-1 and J is TRBJ1-6; D gene unclear. V was trimmed by 4 bases and J by 7 bases, leaving 15 bases between them. The CDR3 runs 15 residues. In germline, CDR1 is SGHRS, CDR2 YFSETQ. The CDR3 DNA reads as TGCGCCAGCAGCCTCGATGGGCGGGCAAATTCACCCCTCCACTTT. Encoded protein: CASSLDGRANSPLHF.

The chain carries TRBV24-1 and TRBJ2-3, with 11 positions matching TRBD2. Germline V gives CDR1 KGHDR, CDR2 SFDVKD. V trimming: 3 bases; J trimming: 0 bases; junction bases outside the gene matches: 1. This CDR3 region has 16 residues. This CDR3 is CATSDRLAGSTDTQYF. CDR3 DNA: TGTGCCACCAGTGATCGACTAGCGGGGAGCACAGATACGCAGTATTTT.

The chain is built from TRBV18 and TRBJ2-7, with D perhaps TRBD1 (6 bases). Germline-derived CDR1 and CDR2 are KGHSH and LQKENI. V gave up 6 bases and J gave up 3 bases, with 18 bases separating them. The CDR3 extends over 15 amino acids. The CDR3 nucleotides are TGTGCCAGCTCGCTCAGTGGGACACTGCTCTACGAGCAGTACTTC. Encoded protein: CASSLSGTLLYEQYF.

This clone was counted between two and nine times. One end of the junction varies from germline; a read error may be responsible. Within the sample, other DNA sequences also encode this same CDR3. V is TRBV7-7 and J is TRBJ2-5; maybe TRBD1 (5 bases). The CDR3 totals 13 residues. Germline V gene data show CDR1 as SSHAT and CDR2 as FNYEAQ (reference sequence). CDR3 residues: CASSLGRGETQYF. CDR3 DNA: TGTGCTAGCAGCTTGGGTAGGGGAGAGACCCAGTACTTC.

The CDR3 loop is CASSRTGTGVQDTQYF. The CDR3, as DNA: TGTGCCAGCAGTAGAACCGGGACAGGGGTTCAGGATACGCAGTATTTT. This chain links TRBV11-3 with TRBJ2-3, with 10 bases matching TRBD1. Germline V gene lookup returns CDR1 SGHNT and CDR2 YENEEA. Germline trimming cut 6 bases from V and 6 bases from J; bases unmatched to any gene: 12. This CDR3 comprises 16 residues.

The chain links TRBV15 to TRBJ2-1; TRBD1 agrees at 7 bases. This CDR3 contains 16 residues. Per the germline V gene, CDR1 is LNHNV and CDR2 is YYDKDF (reference sequence). J was trimmed by 0 bases and V by 0 bases; bases with no gene match: 2. DNA of the CDR3: TGTGCCACCAGCAGAGATTCAGGGGGCTCCTACAATGAGCAGTTCTTC. Translation gives CATSRDSGGSYNEQFF.

For this clone: Other DNA sequences in this specimen translate into the identical CDR3. The rearrangement uses TRBV7-9 and TRBJ2-2; TRBD2 agrees at 9 bases. The CDR3 totals 14 residues. The junction had 2 bases not matched to a gene; V was cut back by 3 bases and J by 6 bases. CDR1 SEHNR and CDR2 FQNEAQ come from the germline V gene (reference sequence). In DNA form, the CDR3 reads TGTGCCAGCAGCTTGGGACTAGCAGCCGGGGAGCTGTTTTTT. It encodes CASSLGLAAGELFF. The whole variable domain, remainder taken from reference TRBV7-9 and TRBJ2-2, is DTGVSQNPRHKITKRGQNVTFRCDPISEHNRLYWYRQTLGQGPEFLTYFQNEAQLEKSRLLSDRFSAERPKGSFSTLEIQRTEQGDSAMYLCASSLGLAAGELFFGEGSRLTVL.

V gene TRBV6-2 or TRBV6-3 combines with J gene TRBJ2-2; D is possibly TRBD2 (5 bases). This CDR3 has 16 residues. Germline V gene sequence: CDR1 MNHEY, CDR2 SVGEGT. Between the trimmed V and J ends, which lost 0 bases and 5 bases, there was a span of 13 bases. CDR3 DNA sequence: TGTGCCAGCAGTTACTCGAGAGGGTTGGGAACCGGGGAGCTGTTTTTT. This translates into CASSYSRGLGTGELFF.

This chain connects TRBV5-1 to TRBJ2-1, with 11 bases lining up with TRBD1. Per germline, CDR1 SGHRS and CDR2 YFSETQ. The CDR3 is made up of 14 amino acids. V lost 4 bases, J lost 9 bases, and 6 bases stayed unmatched. The DNA of the CDR3 is TGCGCCAGCAGCCAGGGACAGGGGGAAGCTGAGCAGTTCTTC. Translated, it gives CASSQGQGEAEQFF.

The chain has TRBV19 and TRBJ1-5, with 8 bases aligning to TRBD1. Germline trimming cut 6 bases from V and 6 bases from J; bases unmatched to any gene: 13. In germline, CDR1 is LNHDA, CDR2 SQIVND (reference sequence). There are 16 residues in the CDR3. The CDR3 reads CASSSRDRGVGQPQHF. CDR3 nucleotide sequence: TGTGCCAGTAGCTCAAGAGACAGGGGAGTCGGTCAGCCCCAGCATTTT.

The V call is TRBV6-6, the J call TRBJ2-1; TRBD2 matches at 9 bases. The CDR3 runs 14 residues. With V trimmed by 7 bases and J by 5 bases, 6 bases remained unmatched. The germline V gene has CDR1 MNHNY and CDR2 SVGAGI (reference sequence). The CDR3 loop reads CASTRAGGHNEQFF. In DNA form, the CDR3 reads TGTGCCAGCACTCGAGCGGGGGGTCACAATGAGCAGTTCTTC.

The rearrangement uses TRBV10-1 and TRBJ1-5; TRBD1 is a possible D gene (5 bases). The germline CDR1 and CDR2 sequences are WNHNN and SYGVQD (reference sequence). The V end was cut by 4 bases, the J end by 3 bases, with 16 bases between. The CDR3 extends over 16 amino acids. The CDR3 is CASSGSYVRANQPQHF. The CDR3 DNA reads TGCGCCAGCAGTGGATCCTACGTCAGGGCCAATCAGCCCCAGCATTTT.

The chain carries TRBV19 and TRBJ2-7, with TRBD2 matching over 7 bases. The CDR3 consists of 14 residues. Germline assignment: CDR1 LNHDA and CDR2 SQIVND (reference sequence). With V trimmed by 3 bases and J by 3 bases, 5 bases remained unmatched. CDR3 DNA: TGTGCCAGTAGTATGGGGGGGACGGGCTACGAGCAGTACTTC. Translated: CASSMGGTGYEQYF.

This chain joins TRBV7-9 and TRBJ1-1, with D uncertain. From germline, CDR1 is SEHNR and CDR2 FQNEAQ (reference sequence). Trimming stripped 5 bases from V and 1 base from J, with 8 bases between. The CDR3 loop spans 13 amino acids. CDR3 residues: CASSLQENTEAFF. In DNA, the CDR3 is TGTGCCAGCAGCCTTCAGGAGAACACTGAAGCTTTCTTT.